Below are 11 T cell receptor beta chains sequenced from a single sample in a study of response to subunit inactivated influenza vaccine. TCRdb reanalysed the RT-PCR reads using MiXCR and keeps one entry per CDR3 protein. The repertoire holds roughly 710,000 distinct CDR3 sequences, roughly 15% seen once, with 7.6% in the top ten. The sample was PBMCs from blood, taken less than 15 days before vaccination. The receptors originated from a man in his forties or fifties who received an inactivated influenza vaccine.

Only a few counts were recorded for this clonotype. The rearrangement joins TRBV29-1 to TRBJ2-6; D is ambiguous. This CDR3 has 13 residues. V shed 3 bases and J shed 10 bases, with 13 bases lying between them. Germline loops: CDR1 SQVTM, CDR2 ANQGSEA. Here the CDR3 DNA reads TGCAGCGTTGAGGAGTCCTTGGGTAACGTCCTGACTTTC. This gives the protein CSVEESLGNVLTF.

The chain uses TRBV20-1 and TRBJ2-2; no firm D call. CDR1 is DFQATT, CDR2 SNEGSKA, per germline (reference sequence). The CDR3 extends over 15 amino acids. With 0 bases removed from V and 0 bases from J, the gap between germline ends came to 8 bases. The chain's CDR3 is CSARDPGTNTGELFF. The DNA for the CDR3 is TGCAGTGCTAGAGATCCGGGTACGAACACCGGGGAGCTGTTTTTT.

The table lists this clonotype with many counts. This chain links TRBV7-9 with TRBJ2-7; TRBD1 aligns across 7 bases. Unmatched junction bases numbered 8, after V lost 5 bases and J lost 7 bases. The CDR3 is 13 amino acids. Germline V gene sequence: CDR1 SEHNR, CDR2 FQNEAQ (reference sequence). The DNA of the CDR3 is TGTGCCAGCAGCCTAGGGACAGCGTTTGAGCAGTACTTC. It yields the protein CASSLGTAFEQYF.

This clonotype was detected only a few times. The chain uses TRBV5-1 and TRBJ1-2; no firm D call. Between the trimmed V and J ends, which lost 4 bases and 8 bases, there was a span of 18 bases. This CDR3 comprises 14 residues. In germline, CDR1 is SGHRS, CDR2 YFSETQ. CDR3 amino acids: CASSPDRAMGGYTF. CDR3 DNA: TGCGCCAGCAGCCCCGATCGGGCCATGGGCGGCTACACCTTC.

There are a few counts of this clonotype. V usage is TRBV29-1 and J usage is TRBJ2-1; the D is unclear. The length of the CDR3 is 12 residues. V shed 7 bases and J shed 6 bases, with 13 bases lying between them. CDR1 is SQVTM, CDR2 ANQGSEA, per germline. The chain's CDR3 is CSALTLGNEQFF. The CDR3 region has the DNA TGCAGCGCCCTTACTTTAGGCAATGAGCAGTTCTTC.

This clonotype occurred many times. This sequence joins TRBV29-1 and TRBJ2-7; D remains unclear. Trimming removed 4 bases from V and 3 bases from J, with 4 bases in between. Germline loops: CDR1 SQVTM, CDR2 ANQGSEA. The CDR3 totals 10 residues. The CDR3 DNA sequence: TGCAGCGTTGGGGACTACGAGCAGTACTTC. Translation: CSVGDYEQYF.

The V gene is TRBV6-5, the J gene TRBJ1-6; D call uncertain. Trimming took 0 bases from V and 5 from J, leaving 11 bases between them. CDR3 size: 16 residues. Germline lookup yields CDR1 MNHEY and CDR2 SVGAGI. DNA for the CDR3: TGTGCCAGCAGTTACTCGGATTGGGAAAATAATTCACCCCTCCACTTT. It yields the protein CASSYSDWENNSPLHF.

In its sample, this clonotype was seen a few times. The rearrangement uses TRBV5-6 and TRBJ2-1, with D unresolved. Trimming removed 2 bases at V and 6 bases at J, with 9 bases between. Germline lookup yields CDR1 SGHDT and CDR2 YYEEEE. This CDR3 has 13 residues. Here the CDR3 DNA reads TGTGCCAGCAGCTTCTCAGCCCTCAATGAGCAGTTCTTC. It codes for CASSFSALNEQFF. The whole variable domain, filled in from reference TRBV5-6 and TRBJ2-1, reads DAGVTQSPTHLIKTRGQQVTLRCSPKSGHDTVSWYQQALGQGPQFIFQYYEEEERQRGNFPDRFSGHQFPNYSSELNVNALLLGDSALYLCASSFSALNEQFFGPGTRLTVL.

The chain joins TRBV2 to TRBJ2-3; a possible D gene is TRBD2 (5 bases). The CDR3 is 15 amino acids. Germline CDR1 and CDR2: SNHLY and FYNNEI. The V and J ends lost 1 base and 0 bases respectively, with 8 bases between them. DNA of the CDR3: TGTGCCAGCAGTGAAGAAGCGGCTAGCACAGATACGCAGTATTTT. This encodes CASSEEAASTDTQYF.

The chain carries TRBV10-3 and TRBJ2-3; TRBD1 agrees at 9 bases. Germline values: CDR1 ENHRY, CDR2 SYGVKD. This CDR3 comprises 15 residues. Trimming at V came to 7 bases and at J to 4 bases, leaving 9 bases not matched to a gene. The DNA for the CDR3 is TGTGCCATCACCCCTTCCGGGACAGGGCCAGATACGCAGTATTTT. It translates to CAITPSGTGPDTQYF.

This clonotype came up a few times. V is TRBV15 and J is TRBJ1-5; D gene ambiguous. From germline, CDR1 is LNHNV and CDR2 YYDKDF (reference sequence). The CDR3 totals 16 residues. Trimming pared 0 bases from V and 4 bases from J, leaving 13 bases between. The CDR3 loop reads CATSRDLRQRNQPQHF. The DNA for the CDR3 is TGTGCCACCAGCAGAGATCTACGTCAGAGAAATCAGCCCCAGCATTTT.